Below, 8 T cell receptor beta chains from the same sample are listed, as sequenced in a study of T cells in women clearing cervical HPV infection. Some clones are missing from TCRdb's copy, which holds only in-frame ones; the method was immunoSEQ multiplex PCR. The sample's table shows tens of thousands of clones. Sequencing was performed on blood buffy coat. These receptors originate from a woman aged 18 to 69 with a cervical HPV16 infection that either progressed to CIN3+ or cleared (not recorded which).

Comments on this clone: The observed sequence ends 3 residues before the CDR3 terminus, with the missing tail filled in from the germline J gene. This chain connects TRBV11-3 to TRBJ2-3, with 7 bases matching TRBD2. Germline trimming cut 3 bases from V and 0 bases from J; bases unmatched to any gene: 0. From germline, CDR1 is SGHNT and CDR2 YENEEA. This CDR3 spans 14 amino acids. The part of the CDR3 DNA that was read is TGTGCCAGCAGCTTGACTAGCAGCACAGATACG. The encoded protein is CASSLTSSTDT. The complete CDR3 sequence is CASSLTSSTDTQYF.

Regarding this clone: The read is 3 residues too short to cover the CDR3 end, so that end is filled in from the germline J gene. J is TRBJ1-1 and V is TRBV7-3; 7 bases agree with TRBD1. Losses at the gene ends were 4 bases for V and 4 bases for J; bases not matched to a gene: 6. Germline lookup yields CDR1 SGHTA and CDR2 FQGTGA. This CDR3 has 14 residues. The CDR3 protein is CASSSDRVGTEAFF. The sequenced part of the CDR3 DNA is TGTGCCAGCAGCTCCGACAGGGTTGGCACTGAA.

The covered CDR3 bases are TGTGCCAGCTCACCAGCAGGGTTGACTGGTAGCAATCAGCCC. Its protein product is CASSPAGLTGSNQP. The whole CDR3 protein reads CASSPAGLTGSNQPQHF. J is TRBJ1-5 and V is TRBV18; perhaps TRBD1 as D (5 bases). The missing CDR3 end, 3 residues past where the read stops, is filled in from the germline J gene. This CDR3 is 17 amino acids long. Per the germline V gene, CDR1 is KGHSH and CDR2 is LQKENI. Trimming took 2 bases from V and 0 from J, leaving 14 bases between them.

Turning to this clone: Read data end 3 residues before the CDR3 end; the end is taken from the germline J gene. This sequence joins TRBV5-1 and TRBJ1-6; TRBD1 matches 9 bases. The CDR3 is 16 amino acids. With 4 bases clipped from V and 6 bases from J, the junction kept 8 bases outside the gene matches. Germline assignment: CDR1 SGHRS and CDR2 YFSETQ. The part of the CDR3 DNA that was read is TGCGCCAGCAGCCTGACAGGGGGGCACAGTAATTCACCC. It specifies CASSLTGGHSNSP. The whole CDR3 reads CASSLTGGHSNSPLHF.

Concerning this clone: The CDR3 is cut off 3 residues early in the read; its end comes from the germline J gene. The chain employs TRBV5-4 and TRBJ2-7; perhaps TRBD2 as D (6 bases). Looked up from germline, CDR1 is SGHNT and CDR2 is YYREEE (reference sequence). V gave up 4 bases and J gave up 1 base, with 12 bases separating them. The CDR3 extends over 14 amino acids. The chain's CDR3 is CASSNSRGSYEQYF. The sequenced CDR3 bases are TGTGCCAGCAGCAATTCCCGGGGGTCCTACGAG.

Regarding this clone: Read coverage stops 3 residues before the CDR3 terminus; the germline J gene supplies the remainder. The gene calls are TRBV5-4 and TRBJ2-5; TRBD1 matches 7 bases. CDR3 length equals 14 residues. CDR1 and CDR2 from the germline V gene are SGHNT and YYREEE (reference sequence). The J segment lost 0 bases and the V segment lost 3 bases, leaving 2 bases of the junction unmatched. The covered CDR3 bases are TGTGCCAGCAGCTGGGGACAGCACCAAGAGACC. Translating gives CASSWGQHQET. The CDR3 reads in full as CASSWGQHQETQYF. Full variable domain (missing parts from reference TRBV5-4 and TRBJ2-5): ETGVTQSPTHLIKTRGQQVTLRCSSQSGHNTVSWYQQALGQGPQFIFQYYREEENGRGNFPPRFSGLQFPNYSSELNVNALELDDSALYLCASSWGQHQETQYFGPGTRLLVL.

A remark on this clone: Sequencing ends 3 residues short of the CDR3 end; the germline J gene provides the rest. The J gene is TRBJ2-4, the V gene TRBV5-1; 11 nucleotides agree with TRBD1. The ends lost 4 bases at V and 1 base at J; junction bases unmatched: 16. Germline-derived CDR1 and CDR2 are SGHRS and YFSETQ. The CDR3 totals 20 residues. The CDR3 bases that were read are TGCGCCAGCAGCCCCGTTCTCCGTGGGACAGGGGGAATGGCCAAAAACATT. Protein: CASSPVLRGTGGMAKNI. The CDR3 reads in full as CASSPVLRGTGGMAKNIQYF.

A remark on this clone: The DNA ends 3 residues before the CDR3 does, and the rest of the CDR3 is filled in from the germline J gene. The V gene is TRBV14, the J gene TRBJ1-5; D remains ambiguous. The V and J ends lost 1 base and 3 bases respectively, with 4 bases between them. CDR1 and CDR2 (germline): SGHDN, FVKESK. The CDR3 covers 13 residues. CDR3 DNA (partial): TGTGCCAGCAGCCAAGGACACAATCAGCCC. Its translation is CASSQGHNQP. The entire CDR3 protein reads CASSQGHNQPQHF.